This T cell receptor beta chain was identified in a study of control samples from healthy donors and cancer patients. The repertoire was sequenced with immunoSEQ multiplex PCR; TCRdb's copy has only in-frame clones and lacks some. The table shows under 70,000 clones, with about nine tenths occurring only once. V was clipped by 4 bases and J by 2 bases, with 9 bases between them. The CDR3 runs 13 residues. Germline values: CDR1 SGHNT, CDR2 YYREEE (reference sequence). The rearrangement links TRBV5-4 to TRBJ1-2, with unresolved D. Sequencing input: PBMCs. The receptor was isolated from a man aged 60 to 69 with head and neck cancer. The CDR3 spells CASSLGGNYGYTF. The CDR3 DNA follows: TGTGCCAGCAGCCTTGGAGGGAACTATGGCTACACCTTC.